This T cell receptor (beta chain) was recovered during a study of blood T cell repertoires in COVID-19. Each participant's cohort was designated according to participant-reported clinical history. The table came from immunoSEQ multiplex PCR; TCRdb's copy has only in-frame clones and leaves some out. This table has about 210,000 clones, around 86% appearing once. The V end was cut by 2 bases, the J end by 2 bases, with 10 bases between. The CDR3 has 15 residues. The V gene's germline CDR1 is MNHEY and CDR2 SVGAGI. This chain joins TRBV6-5 and TRBJ2-1; D gene uncertain. The specimen sequenced was PBMCs or T cells enriched from blood (not recorded which). This sequence was found in a woman aged 45-65 years with acute COVID-19. The CDR3 is CASSYDSSPYNEQFF. DNA for the CDR3: TGTGCCAGCAGTTACGATTCGAGCCCCTACAATGAGCAGTTCTTC.